This T cell receptor beta chain derives from a study of shared clonotypes between healthy human individuals. In the study overall: Sampling drew on donors who were a couple of women and a few men aged 18 to 49. Every donor yielded three CD4 naive, three CD4 memory, two CD8 naive and one CD8 memory plate.

CDR1 and CDR2 from the germline V gene are SGHTA and FQGNSA. The CDR3 sequence is 14 residues long. Between the trimmed V and J ends, which lost 5 bases and 3 bases, there was a span of 13 bases. Regarding the study as a whole: Sorted-subset sequencing, rarefaction showed, was incomplete despite large depth. The study found lower generation probabilities in non-shared clonotypes than in those shared by all four donors.

The protocol was immunoSEQ multiplex PCR, while the TCRdb copy is restricted to in-frame clones and leaves out a portion. The table records under 2.5 million clones, around 92% of them present only once. With regard to this clone: Its antigen is as yet unknown.

The TCR originated in a man in his late teens or twenties in good health. Some clones in this sample may be carry-over from other donors' samples. The sequencing input was naive CD4+ T cells from PBMCs. As for subset: CD45RA+ positively selected. This chain joins TRBV7-2 and TRBJ1-1; perhaps TRBD1 as D (5 bases). Here the CDR3 DNA reads TGTGCCAGCAGCCAAAGGGGCCGTGACACTGAAGCTTTCTTT. Its protein is CASSQRGRDTEAFF.